This entry describes one T cell receptor beta chain. Its cognate antigen is unknown. Sequencing of TCR beta was performed on blood CD8+ T cells and on blood CD4+ T cells. It was negative isolation that provided the CD8+ and CD4+ T cells, whereas TEMRA cells were enriched by FACS. The RNA, roughly 0.45 to 1 ug, was put through reverse transcription using random hexamers. TCR beta CDR3 was amplified by immunoSEQ multiplex PCR. This amplification extended across 54 Vbeta and 13 Jbeta segments. TCRdb processed the immunoSEQ multiplex PCR reads anew with MiXCR; each CDR3 protein has one entry. The table has about 140,000 distinct CDR3 sequences, 94% seen once. With 10 bases removed from V and 3 bases from J, the gap between germline ends came to 10 bases. The germline gives CDR1 MNHNS, CDR2 SASEGT. The CDR3 totals 12 residues. The data are from a study of CD8 T cells in Susac syndrome. Study-wide findings and caveats: It was acknowledged by the study that relatively few individuals were included in its TCR sequencing and HLA analysis.

The specimen sequenced was CD8+ T cells from PBMCs. This sequence joins TRBV6-1 and TRBJ1-5; D is possibly TRBD1 (6 bases). The receptor comes from a human donor in good health. The CDR3 nucleotides read TGTGCCAACGGACAGTACAATCAGCCCCAGCATTTT. The encoded protein is CANGQYNQPQHF.